This record looks at one T cell receptor beta chain sequence and its context. No antigen is known for it. Method: immunoSEQ multiplex PCR; TCRdb's copy keeps in-frame clones and lacks some. The data show more than 110,000 clones, around 90% seen once. This specimen belongs to a study of T cell responses to AZD1222 COVID-19 vaccine. Study conclusions and caveats: White British people made up most donors, females outnumbered males, and clonal diversity was possibly underestimated.

Germline CDR1 reads MDHEN; CDR2 reads SYDVKM. V lost 4 bases, J lost 5 bases, and 7 bases stayed unmatched. CDR3 size: 14 residues. This material consisted of peripheral blood, taken 28 days after the second AZD1222 dose. The chain links TRBV28 to TRBJ1-2; TRBD1 aligns across 7 bases. This TCR derives from an adult who received the AZD1222 COVID-19 vaccine. The DNA for the CDR3 is TGTGCCAGCAGTTCCTCGACAGGGAGATATGGCTACACCTTC. Translating gives CASSSSTGRYGYTF.